This passage covers 22 T cell receptor beta chains from one sample sequenced in a study of T-cell memory formation after mild COVID-19. TCRdb used MiXCR to reprocess the 5' RACE reads, holding one entry per CDR3 protein. The data show around 340,000 distinct CDR3 sequences, 14% seen once. The sequenced sample was PBMCs or a T cell subset sorted from them (not recorded which). These receptors were taken from a man aged 18 to 30 who had mild COVID-19 (a few samples of this study predate the infection). Cell type and time point are not known.

The rearrangement uses TRBV4-3 and TRBJ2-5, with a weak D call TRBD2 (6 bases). This CDR3 is built from 16 residues. Between the trimmed V and J ends, which lost 1 base and 5 bases, there was a span of 17 bases. Germline loops: CDR1 LGHNA, CDR2 YSLEER. The CDR3 sequence is CASSQGMSGVGETQYF. The DNA of the CDR3 is TGCGCCAGCAGCCAAGGGATGTCGGGGGTGGGGGAGACCCAGTACTTC.

This rearrangement joins TRBV7-2 to TRBJ1-4; unclear D gene. CDR3 length equals 15 residues. The V gene lost 2 bases and the J gene lost 8 bases, with 15 bases spanning the gap. Germline assignment: CDR1 SGHTA and CDR2 FQGNSA. CDR3 amino acids: CASSLIGLWNEKLFF. The CDR3 DNA is TGTGCCAGCAGCTTAATTGGGTTGTGGAACGAAAAACTGTTTTTT.

This clonotype was seen only a few times. The chain joins TRBV7-9 to TRBJ2-3; 14 positions match TRBD2. CDR3 length: 15 residues. Germline CDR1 reads SEHNR; CDR2 reads FQNEAQ (reference sequence). V lost 7 bases to trimming and J lost 6 bases; unmatched junction nucleotides: 6. The CDR3 spells CASIPGLAGADTQYF. CDR3 bases: TGTGCCAGCATCCCGGGACTAGCGGGGGCTGATACGCAGTATTTT. Full variable domain (rest looked up from reference TRBV7-9 and TRBJ2-3): DTGVSQNPRHKITKRGQNVTFRCDPISEHNRLYWYRQTLGQGPEFLTYFQNEAQLEKSRLLSDRFSAERPKGSFSTLEIQRTEQGDSAMYLCASIPGLAGADTQYFGPGTRLTVL.

The chain uses TRBV29-1 and TRBJ2-5; TRBD2 matches at 12 bases. CDR1 is SQVTM, CDR2 ANQGSEA, per germline. The V segment lost 6 bases and the J segment 2 bases; nucleotides outside the gene matches: 4. The CDR3 runs to 14 residues. In DNA, the CDR3 is TGCAGCGTGGAACTAGCGGGGGGACAAGAGACCCAGTACTTC. Translating it yields CSVELAGGQETQYF.

The chain is built from TRBV2 and TRBJ2-3; D is unclear. The length of the CDR3 is 11 residues. Looked up from germline, CDR1 is SNHLY and CDR2 is FYNNEI. The germline V and J ends were trimmed by 7 bases and 4 bases, with 6 bases remaining between them. Here the CDR3 DNA reads TGTGCCAGCATGCGCTCAGATACGCAGTATTTT. This sequence encodes CASMRSDTQYF.

This clonotype has just a few counts. This chain joins TRBV6-5 and TRBJ1-1; D call uncertain. The CDR3 is made up of 13 amino acids. Germline CDR1 reads MNHEY; CDR2 reads SVGAGI. Trimming took 6 bases from V and 0 from J, leaving 8 bases between them. CDR3 coding DNA: TGTGCCAGCAGCCACGGTATGAACACTGAAGCTTTCTTT. Translating it yields CASSHGMNTEAFF.

J is TRBJ2-1 and V is TRBV9; D is unclear. The CDR3 extends over 17 amino acids. V gave up 2 bases and J gave up 5 bases, with 20 bases separating them. The germline gives CDR1 SGDLS, CDR2 YYNGEE. CDR3 coding DNA: TGTGCCAGCAGCGTTCGCCCCGTTCCACAAGGTCACAATGAGCAGTTCTTC. This codes for CASSVRPVPQGHNEQFF.

In its sample, this clonotype was seen many times. This rearrangement joins TRBV7-2 to TRBJ2-2; the D is unclear. Germline-derived CDR1 and CDR2 are SGHTA and FQGNSA. This CDR3 spans 15 amino acids. V lost 5 bases and J 3 bases, leaving 13 bases between the germline ends. Written as DNA, the CDR3 is TGTGCCAGCAGCCAAAATTCTCCCTACACCGGGGAGCTGTTTTTT. Its translation is CASSQNSPYTGELFF.

The rearrangement joins TRBV6-2 or TRBV6-3 to TRBJ2-7, with 7 bases lining up with TRBD1. This CDR3 has 15 residues. The V segment lost 5 bases and the J segment 6 bases; nucleotides outside the gene matches: 13. The germline CDR1 and CDR2 sequences are MNHEY and SVGEGT. The chain's CDR3 is CASSDPRRQGPEQYF. The CDR3 region has the DNA TGTGCCAGCAGTGATCCCCGACGACAGGGTCCCGAGCAGTACTTC.

This clonotype was found a few times. This chain connects TRBV11-2 to TRBJ2-3; 10 nucleotides agree with TRBD2. In germline, CDR1 is SGHAT, CDR2 FQNNGV. The length of the CDR3 is 15 residues. V lost 3 bases to trimming and J lost 5 bases; unmatched junction nucleotides: 5. CDR3: CASSFSGGSVDTQYF. The CDR3 region has the DNA TGTGCCAGCAGCTTTAGCGGGGGGAGCGTAGATACGCAGTATTTT.

This clonotype has only a few counts. This chain connects TRBV6-1 to TRBJ1-4; 7 nucleotides agree with TRBD1. J was trimmed by 5 bases and V by 0 bases; bases with no gene match: 6. Germline-derived CDR1 and CDR2 are MNHNS and SASEGT. The CDR3 covers 16 residues. CDR3 region: CASSEARDSGNEKLFF. The DNA of the CDR3 is TGTGCCAGCAGTGAAGCGAGGGACAGTGGAAATGAAAAACTGTTTTTT.

This clonotype appeared a few times. The V gene is TRBV6-2 or TRBV6-3, the J gene TRBJ1-5, with 7 positions matching TRBD1. Per the germline V gene, CDR1 is MNHEY and CDR2 is SVGEGT. V lost 6 bases to trimming and J lost 1 base; unmatched junction nucleotides: 9. The CDR3 totals 16 residues. The CDR3 region is CASRTYRGASNQPQHF. The CDR3 nucleotides read TGTGCCAGCAGAACATACAGGGGAGCGAGCAATCAGCCCCAGCATTTT.

The rearrangement uses TRBV27 and TRBJ2-7, with D possibly being TRBD1 (5 bases). CDR1 is MNHEY and CDR2 is SMNVEV in the germline V gene (reference sequence). The CDR3 covers 13 residues. V was clipped by 4 bases and J by 4 bases, with 11 bases between them. CDR3 region: CASSWEQDYEQYV. The DNA of the CDR3 is TGTGCCAGCAGTTGGGAACAGGATTACGAGCAGTACGTC.

This clonotype was recorded at least ten times. The chain employs TRBV5-1 and TRBJ2-5; 9 positions match TRBD1. CDR1 and CDR2 from the germline V gene are SGHRS and YFSETQ. V lost 9 bases, J lost 4 bases, and 4 bases stayed unmatched. The CDR3 is 12 residues long. This CDR3 reads CATADRGETQYF. The CDR3 nucleotides read TGCGCCACCGCGGACAGGGGAGAGACCCAGTACTTC. Supplemented by reference TRBV5-1 and TRBJ2-5, the full variable domain reads KAGVTQTPRYLIKTRGQQVTLSCSPISGHRSVSWYQQTPGQGLQFLFEYFSETQRNKGNFPGRFSGRQFSNSRSEMNVSTLELGDSALYLCATADRGETQYFGPGTRLLVL.

In its sample, this clonotype was seen a few times. V is TRBV2 and J is TRBJ2-7, with D possibly TRBD1 on 5 matching bases. The CDR3 contains 12 residues. Germline V lookup: CDR1 SNHLY, CDR2 FYNNEI. With 8 bases removed from V and 2 bases from J, the gap between germline ends came to 10 bases. The CDR3 protein is CASGRDPYEQYV. In DNA, the CDR3 is TGTGCCAGCGGCAGGGATCCCTACGAGCAGTACGTC.

This clonotype has more than one count but fewer than ten. The chain has TRBV5-5 and TRBJ1-1; no clear D gene. Germline lookup yields CDR1 SGHKS and CDR2 YYEKEE (reference sequence). The length of the CDR3 is 12 residues. Trimming removed 0 bases from V and 4 bases from J, with 4 bases in between. The CDR3 DNA follows: TGTGCCAGCAGCTTGGCCGCCACTGAAGCTTTCTTT. The encoded protein is CASSLAATEAFF.

This clonotype was counted only a few times. The J gene is TRBJ1-4, the V gene TRBV5-1; tentative D call: TRBD1 (6 bases). Trimming removed 7 bases at V and 2 bases at J, with 18 bases between. Germline V lookup: CDR1 SGHRS, CDR2 YFSETQ. The CDR3 spans 16 residues. CDR3 bases: TGCGCCAGCGGAGAAGGACAGTTGGTTACTAATGAAAAACTGTTTTTT. Amino acid sequence: CASGEGQLVTNEKLFF.

This chain links TRBV2 with TRBJ2-2; TRBD1 might be the D (6 bases). Germline CDR1 and CDR2: SNHLY and FYNNEI. V was trimmed by 10 bases and J by 7 bases, leaving 19 bases between them. The CDR3 is 14 residues long. CDR3 loop: CAIRWAGAGGELFF. The CDR3 coding sequence is TGTGCCATCCGGTGGGCAGGGGCTGGCGGGGAGCTGTTTTTT.

The chain joins TRBV30 to TRBJ1-2; D ambiguous. CDR3 size: 13 residues. Germline CDR1 and CDR2: GTSNPN and SVGIG (reference sequence). Trimming took 0 bases from V and 1 from J, leaving 6 bases between them. Here the CDR3 reads CAWSVVGNYGYTF. The CDR3 DNA follows: TGTGCCTGGAGTGTAGTCGGTAACTATGGCTACACCTTC.

This clonotype was seen a few times. The chain recombines TRBV5-4 with TRBJ1-2; D is ambiguous. The CDR3 loop spans 14 amino acids. Germline V lookup: CDR1 SGHNT, CDR2 YYREEE (reference sequence). The V end lost 1 base, the J end lost 6 bases, and 13 bases lay between the germline ends. The CDR3 region has the DNA TGTGCCAGCAGCTTGCGGACCGCCACTCATGGCTACACCTTC. It translates to CASSLRTATHGYTF.

This clonotype was counted between two and nine times. V and J are TRBV10-3 and TRBJ2-5; no definite D call. This CDR3 is built from 12 residues. Germline V CDR1 and CDR2: ENHRY, SYGVKD. V was shortened by 3 bases and J by 5 bases, with 7 bases between the two germline ends. CDR3 bases: TGTGCCATCAGTGACTCTGGTGAGACCCAGTACTTC. It translates to CAISDSGETQYF.

This chain links TRBV15 with TRBJ1-6; no clear D. The CDR3 spans 16 residues. V was shortened by 0 bases and J by 9 bases, with 15 bases between the two germline ends. Germline V lookup: CDR1 LNHNV, CDR2 YYDKDF (reference sequence). For the CDR3, the DNA is TGTGCCACCAGCAGAGAAGGGCGGGGTAGCGGTTCACCCCTCCACTTT. It is translated as CATSREGRGSGSPLHF.